The text below deals with one TCR beta chain. Its cognate antigen is unknown. These data originate in a study of cytomegalovirus exposure and HLA in healthy donors. Study overall: Of the donors genotyped, several hundred in all, about 80% fell in the Caucasian-associated ancestry cluster. Findings and limits, study-wide: CMV serostatus was the sole immune exposure data available.

PCR involved 60 Vbeta and 13 Jbeta primers. Generated by immunoSEQ multiplex PCR, the TCRdb table keeps only in-frame clones and is missing some. The sample holds about 130,000 clones, 77% seen once. From germline, CDR1 is MNHNY and CDR2 SVGAGI (reference sequence). Germline trimming cut 3 bases from V and 6 bases from J; bases unmatched to any gene: 10. This CDR3 is 15 amino acids long. Sequenced: PBMCs. This chain connects TRBV6-6 to TRBJ1-1; 7 bases are shared with TRBD1. This TCR was recovered from a male donor in good health and CMV-seronegative. DNA for the CDR3: TGTGCCAGCAGTTATCACTCCAGGGGGGAGGCTGAAGCTTTCTTT. It translates to CASSYHSRGEAEAFF.